The rows below give T cell receptor beta chains drawn from one sample of a study of shared clonotypes between healthy human individuals. The table came from immunoSEQ multiplex PCR; TCRdb's copy has only in-frame clones and leaves some out. The data show hundreds of thousands of clones, roughly 79% seen once. Sequencing used PBMCs. These receptors were obtained from a woman between 40 and 50 years old in good health. Some clones in this sample may be carry-over from other donors' samples. Each CDR3 is given with its conserved first and last residue. Each record gives: J gene, V gene, D gene, clone size, CDR3 DNA, CDR3 protein. A D gene is named only where the DNA matches it firmly. Rows give clone size only sometimes, using once, few, many, or a class for an expanded clone.

TRBJ1-4 TRBV7-2 - - TGTGCCAGCAGCTTATATTCGGGGGGGACATCTAAACTGTTTTTT CASSLYSGGTSKLFF
TRBJ2-5 TRBV25-1 TRBD2 - TGTGCCAGCAGTGAATATTTGGTAGCGGGAACCCACCCCGAGACCCAGTACTTC CASSEYLVAGTHPETQYF
TRBJ1-1 TRBV5-1 - - TGCGCCAGCAGCACCCAGACGAACACTGAAGCTTTCTTT CASSTQTNTEAFF
TRBJ2-7 TRBV7-2 - - TGTGCCAGCAGCTTACACAGGGACGACGAGCAGTACTTC CASSLHRDDEQYF
TRBJ2-7 TRBV2 - - TGTGCCAGCAGATTGCCTAATCCTACCTACGAGCAGTACTTC CASRLPNPTYEQYF
TRBJ2-5 TRBV7-8 TRBD2 - TGTGCCAGCAGCTTATCCCGGAGGGGACTAGCGGGAGGGCAAGTTCGGGAGACCCAGTACTTC CASSLSRRGLAGGQVRETQYF
TRBJ2-2 TRBV11-3 - - TGTGCCAGCAGCTTAGTACGGGGCACCGGGGAGCTGTTTTTT CASSLVRGTGELFF
TRBJ2-1 TRBV5-1 - - TGCGCCAGCAGCTTGGAATATGAGCAGTTCTTC CASSLEYEQFF
TRBJ2-3 TRBV7-9 - - TGTGCCAGCAGCTTAGCAACTAGCACAGATACGCAGTATTTT CASSLATSTDTQYF
TRBJ2-1 TRBV5-1 TRBD2 - TGCGCCAGCAGCTTGATTAGCGGGAGCCACAATGAGCAGTTCTTC CASSLISGSHNEQFF
TRBJ2-3 TRBV18 - - TGTGCCAGCTCACCGGTGGGGAGCACAGATACGCAGTATTTT CASSPVGSTDTQYF
TRBJ1-2 TRBV4-1 - many TGCGCCAGCAGCCAAGATCCGGAATTCATGGATGGCTACACCTTC CASSQDPEFMDGYTF
TRBJ1-5 TRBV19 TRBD1 - TGTGCCAGTACCCTTGCAGGGGGCAACAATCAGCCCCAGCATTTT CASTLAGGNNQPQHF
TRBJ2-5 TRBV9 TRBD2 - TGTGCCAGCAGCGTAGTAGCGGGAGGGCCCCAAGAGACCCAGTACTTC CASSVVAGGPQETQYF
TRBJ1-1 TRBV7-9 TRBD1 - TGTGCCAGCAGCATAGAGGGACAGAAAGCTTTCTTT CASSIEGQKAFF
TRBJ1-2 TRBV5-1 - - TGCGCCAGCAGCCGAGATGGATCCAAATATGGCTACACCTTC CASSRDGSKYGYTF
TRBJ1-4 TRBV27 - - TGTGCCAGCAGTGATACAGGTTTGGGGGAAAAACTGTTTTTT CASSDTGLGEKLFF
TRBJ2-3 TRBV7-2 - - TGTGCCAGCAGCTTAGGGTTCGCGGGAAGGACGCAGTATTTT CASSLGFAGRTQYF
TRBJ2-2 TRBV6-4 - - TGTGCCAGCAGTGAAATGGTAGGGACCGGGGAGCTGTTTTTT CASSEMVGTGELFF
TRBJ2-3 TRBV7-6 TRBD2 - TGTGCCAGCAGCTTAGTAGCGGGAGGGCAGGATACGCAGTATTTT CASSLVAGGQDTQYF
TRBJ1-5 TRBV6-5 - - TGTGCCAGCAGTTTATGGCAGTCGAATCAGCCCCAGCATTTT CASSLWQSNQPQHF
TRBJ1-2 TRBV4-1 - many TGCGCCAGCAGCCAAGAGTTGTTTGTGGAGGGATTCCACTATGGCTACACCTTC CASSQELFVEGFHYGYTF
TRBJ2-1 TRBV4-2 TRBD2 - TGTGCCAGCAGCTCCTCGGGGGCTAGCGGGAGGATGGGCGATGAGCAGTTCTTC CASSSSGASGRMGDEQFF
TRBJ2-2 TRBV9 - - TGTGCCAGCAGCCTCACAGGGGAGGCGAACACCGGGGAGCTGTTTTTT CASSLTGEANTGELFF
TRBJ1-1 TRBV2 - - TGTGCCAGCACCGGGAGTACTGAAGCTTTCTTT CASTGSTEAFF
TRBJ1-2 TRBV2 - - TGTGCCAGCAGCGTTAAGACTAGCTATGGCTACACCTTC CASSVKTSYGYTF
TRBJ2-7 TRBV7-9 - - TGTGCCAGCAGCTTCTCCTCTGGGGACGAGCAGTACTTC CASSFSSGDEQYF
TRBJ2-1 TRBV7-3 - once TGTGCCAGCAGCTTAGAGGGGGGTGGTCCCTATGAGCAGTTCTTC CASSLEGGGPYEQFF
TRBJ1-2 TRBV5-1 - - TGCGCCAGCAGCTTGTTAGGCCCCCAGGGCTACACCTTC CASSLLGPQGYTF
TRBJ1-5 TRBV15 TRBD1 - TGTGCCACCAGCAGAGGGGACAGGGGAGACAATCAGCCCCAGCATTTT CATSRGDRGDNQPQHF
TRBJ2-1 TRBV11-2 TRBD2 - TGTGCCAGCAGCTTAGCCCGGGGGAGGCTAGCGGCCTACAATGAGCAGTTCTTC CASSLARGRLAAYNEQFF
TRBJ2-7 TRBV4-2 - - TGTGCCAGCAGCCAACCCGGGGCAGGTTCCGAGCAGTACTTC CASSQPGAGSEQYF
TRBJ2-7 TRBV6-5 - - TGTGCCAGCAGTTCCCGGGACGGACCCTACGAGCAGTACTTC CASSSRDGPYEQYF
TRBJ2-1 TRBV9 TRBD1 - TGTGCCAGCAGCGTTCGGGGACAGGACTACAATGAGCAGTTCTTC CASSVRGQDYNEQFF